This TCR beta chain was identified during a study of T cell responses to AZD1222 COVID-19 vaccine. The analysis combined second doses at about 4 or about 12 weeks. Study outcomes and limitations: Clonal diversity may have been underestimated, and the donors were mostly white British, with more females than males. The study found Spike-specific TCR breadth and depth rose after two AZD1222 doses. Repertoire sampling was restricted to post-peak T cell response timepoints.

Trimming pared 2 bases from V and 5 bases from J, leaving 19 bases between. From germline, CDR1 is SGHAT and CDR2 FQNNGV. This CDR3 has 16 amino acids. Some clones are missing from TCRdb's copy, which holds only in-frame ones; the method was immunoSEQ multiplex PCR. Of fewer than 150,000 clones listed, 80% to 95% are singletons. On this clone itself: Its specificity is not known.

V is TRBV11-2 and J is TRBJ2-7, with D perhaps given as TRBD1 or TRBD2 (5 bases each). The receptor's source is an adult who received the AZD1222 COVID-19 vaccine. Sequenced here: peripheral blood, sampled 28 days after the second AZD1222 dose. CDR3 region: CASSLIWGPNRDEQYF. The CDR3 DNA reads as TGTGCCAGCAGCTTAATATGGGGACCAAATAGGGACGAGCAGTACTTC.